The rows below give T cell receptor beta chains drawn from one sample of a study of T cell changes during pregnancy in multiple sclerosis. Sequencing was performed with immunoSEQ multiplex PCR; in TCRdb, only in-frame clones are kept and a portion is missing. Of tens of thousands of clones in the sample, 75% to 95% were seen once. The sample consisted of CD4+ T cells from peripheral blood mononuclear cells, taken after pregnancy. These receptor sequences come from a female donor in good health, enrolled as a control in a pregnancy study. CDR3s include the opening cysteine and the closing phenylalanine or tryptophan. Each record gives: CDR3 length, V gene, J gene, clone size, D gene, CDR3 protein, CDR3 DNA. D genes are given only for firm matches. Only some rows state a clone size, as once, few, many or a class for expanded clones.

14	TRBV10-3	TRBJ2-7	NA	TRBD2	CAIREREGRFEQYF	TGTGCCATCAGGGAGCGGGAGGGCCGATTCGAGCAGTACTTC
13	TRBV28	TRBJ2-7	NA	NA	CASSKGQYGASYF	TGTGCCAGCTCAAAGGGGCAGTATGGAGCTTCGTACTTC
14	TRBV18	TRBJ2-7	NA	TRBD2	CASSPSGGGYEQYF	TGTGCCAGCTCACCGAGCGGCGGGGGGTACGAGCAGTACTTC
14	TRBV4-1	TRBJ2-7	NA	TRBD1	CASSHRQGSDEQYF	TGCGCCAGCAGCCACCGACAGGGTAGCGACGAGCAGTACTTC
15	TRBV9	TRBJ2-1	NA	NA	CASSVGRGAYNEQFF	TGTGCCAGCAGCGTAGGCAGGGGAGCCTACAATGAGCAGTTCTTC
15	TRBV2	TRBJ2-1	NA	TRBD1	CASRARTGHDNEQFF	TGTGCCAGCAGAGCCAGGACAGGGCACGACAATGAGCAGTTCTTC
16	TRBV11-1	TRBJ2-3	NA	TRBD2	CASSGGLAGGGDTQYF	TGTGCCAGCAGCGGGGGACTAGCGGGAGGTGGCGATACGCAGTATTTT
11	TRBV7-6	TRBJ2-5	NA	NA	CASSFGETQYF	TGTGCCAGCAGCTTTGGCGAGACCCAGTACTTC
18	TRBV4-2	TRBJ2-2	NA	TRBD2	CASSQDPLAGTNTGELFF	TGTGCCAGCAGCCAAGACCCGCTAGCGGGAACGAACACCGGGGAGCTGTTTTTT
14	TRBV27	TRBJ1-3	NA	NA	CASSSQGFGNTIYF	TGTGCCAGCAGTTCCCAGGGTTTTGGAAACACCATATATTTT
16	TRBV5-8	TRBJ2-2	few	TRBD1	CASSLARTGGIGELFF	TGTGCCAGCAGCTTGGCCCGAACAGGGGGAATCGGGGAGCTGTTTTTT
19	TRBV4-2	TRBJ2-1	NA	TRBD2	CASSLGLAGGPRSGNEQFF	TGTGCCAGCAGCCTAGGACTAGCGGGAGGGCCGAGGTCTGGGAATGAGCAGTTCTTC
15	TRBV7-2	TRBJ1-5	NA	NA	CASRQTGHLNQPQHF	TGTGCCAGCAGGCAAACGGGACACCTCAATCAGCCCCAGCATTTT
17	TRBV5-6	TRBJ1-5	NA	NA	CASSSYRQDLSNQPQHF	TGTGCCAGCAGCTCCTACCGACAGGACCTTAGCAATCAGCCCCAGCATTTT
13	TRBV7-2	TRBJ2-1	NA	TRBD1	CASSKDRVNEQFF	TGTGCCAGCAGCAAGGACAGGGTAAATGAGCAGTTCTTC
17	TRBV9	TRBJ1-1	NA	NA	CASSAPQDRSMNTEAFF	TGTGCCAGCAGCGCCCCTCAAGACAGGAGCATGAACACTGAAGCTTTCTTT
16	TRBV29-1	TRBJ1-1	NA	TRBD1	CSVEDGTGGLNTEAFF	TGCAGCGTTGAAGATGGGACAGGGGGCCTGAACACTGAAGCTTTCTTT